This T cell receptor (beta chain) was identified in a study of PD-L1 blockade in urothelial cancer. Per patient, between 1 and 8 samples were collected at pretreatment and on-treatment time points. This clone turned up a few times. J lost 6 bases, V lost 2 bases, and 1 base had no gene match. The germline V gene has CDR1 SGHTA and CDR2 FQGNSA. The CDR3 is 14 amino acids. Repertoires were generated with immunoSEQ multiplex PCR, while TCRdb's copy carries only in-frame clones and drops some. The table includes about 71,000 clones, around nine tenths detected once. Here the sequenced sample was PBMCs, taken around atezolizumab (anti-PD-L1) treatment. The chain employs TRBV7-2 and TRBJ2-1; 10 bases map to TRBD2. This clonotype was obtained from a man in his sixties with urothelial cancer. CDR3 sequence: CASSLSGRANEQFF. In DNA form, the CDR3 reads TGTGCCAGCAGCTTAAGCGGGAGGGCCAATGAGCAGTTCTTC.